The rows below give T cell receptor beta chains drawn from one sample of a study of early T cells in non-severe SARS-CoV-2 infection. TCRdb called the 5' RACE reads again in MiXCR, with one record for every CDR3 protein. The sample consists of approximately 83,000 distinct CDR3 sequences, more than 13% of them appearing once. The material sequenced was whole blood. These receptors were collected from an adult who was a healthcare worker with PCR-confirmed SARS-CoV-2 infection or an uninfected control (not recorded which). The CDR3 runs from the conserved cysteine through the conserved F or W. The D gene is left open where the match is weak. Some rows have no size entry. The others give once, few or many, or a class for an expanded clone.

>NA|NA|TRBJ2-3|TRBV4-1
CASSLLIGLTDTQYF
TGCGCCAGCAGCCTTCTGATTGGACTCACAGATACGCAGTATTTT
>NA|TRBD1|TRBJ1-2|TRBV20-1
CSARQGGGYGYTF
TGCAGTGCTAGACAGGGAGGGGGCTACGGCTACACCTTC
>NA|NA|TRBJ2-1|TRBV9
CASSVAGTANEQFF
TGTGCCAGCAGCGTAGCTGGAACAGCCAATGAGCAGTTCTTC
>NA|NA|TRBJ2-1|TRBV5-1
CASSLLGSVKFF
TGCGCCAGCAGCTTGCTGGGATCGGTAAAGTTCTTC
>NA|NA|TRBJ2-1|TRBV4-1
CASSQLGHSDNEQFF
TGCGCCAGCAGCCAGCTCGGACATTCAGACAATGAGCAGTTCTTC
>NA|NA|TRBJ1-3|TRBV6-6
CASSPPRERNTIYF
TGTGCCAGCAGTCCCCCCAGGGAGAGGAACACCATATATTTT
>many|TRBD1|TRBJ2-2|TRBV6-5
CASSDRDTGELFF
TGTGCCAGCAGTGACAGGGATACCGGGGAGCTGTTTTTT
>many|NA|TRBJ1-6|TRBV2
CASSATSPLHF
TGTGCCAGCAGCGCTACTTCACCCCTCCACTTT
>few|NA|TRBJ1-1|TRBV29-1
CSVGQILGTEAFF
TGCAGCGTTGGTCAGATCCTAGGGACTGAAGCTTTCTTT
>many|TRBD1|TRBJ2-7|TRBV4-3
CASSRDPTGAYEQYF
TGCGCCAGCAGCCGAGACCCAACAGGGGCCTACGAGCAGTACTTC
>NA|NA|TRBJ2-7|TRBV25-1
CASSPRDKPYEQYF
TGTGCCAGCAGCCCTCGGGACAAGCCCTACGAGCAGTACTTC
>many|NA|TRBJ2-5|TRBV5-6
CASSLIGRGSPETQYF
TGTGCCAGCAGCTTAATTGGTCGGGGGAGCCCAGAGACCCAGTACTTC
>NA|NA|TRBJ2-3|TRBV12-3/TRBV12-4
CASSFTASNQPQYF
TGTGCCAGCAGTTTTACAGCTAGCAATCAGCCCCAGTATTTT
>NA|TRBD2|TRBJ2-1|TRBV7-9
CASSSAGTSGGLAYNEQFF
TGTGCCAGCAGCTCAGCCGGGACTAGCGGGGGGCTGGCCTACAATGAGCAGTTCTTC
>NA|TRBD2|TRBJ2-7|TRBV18
CASSPQTGTSGGPTYEQYF
TGTGCCAGCTCACCGCAAACCGGGACTAGCGGGGGGCCTACCTACGAGCAGTACTTC
>few|TRBD1|TRBJ1-5|TRBV14
CASSPPGQGPPFHQPQHF
TGTGCCAGCAGCCCTCCGGGACAGGGGCCTCCCTTCCATCAGCCCCAGCATTTT
>few|TRBD2|TRBJ2-5|TRBV20-1
CSASLGLGYQETQYF
TGCAGTGCTAGCCTGGGACTAGGGTACCAAGAGACCCAGTACTTC
>many|TRBD2|TRBJ2-2|TRBV9
CASSVAAGGLPGELFF
TGTGCCAGCAGCGTAGCCGCGGGGGGGCTGCCCGGGGAGCTGTTTTTT
>NA|NA|TRBJ1-1|TRBV11-1
CASSLPPGNKAFF
TGTGCCAGCAGCCTACCCCCGGGGAATAAAGCTTTCTTT
>NA|NA|TRBJ1-3|TRBV3-2
CASSQDLGQAPYPGNTIYF
TGTGCCAGCAGCCAAGATCTGGGGCAGGCCCCTTACCCTGGAAACACCATATATTTT
>few|TRBD1|TRBJ1-5|TRBV29-1
CSVAIGTGGNQPQHF
TGCAGCGTTGCCATAGGGACAGGCGGCAATCAGCCCCAGCATTTT
>NA|NA|TRBJ1-6|TRBV9
CASSGDRDDSPLHF
TGTGCCAGCAGCGGAGACAGAGACGATTCACCCCTCCACTTT
>NA|NA|TRBJ2-4|TRBV28
CASSLSGIRNIQYF
TGTGCCAGCAGTTTATCAGGGATTAGGAACATTCAGTACTTC
>few|NA|TRBJ2-1|TRBV5-1
CASSLITGSYNEQFF
TGCGCCAGCAGCTTGATAACGGGCTCCTACAATGAGCAGTTCTTC
>NA|TRBD2|TRBJ2-7|TRBV5-1
CASSLWTSDSYEQYF
TGCGCCAGCAGCTTGTGGACTAGTGACTCCTACGAGCAGTACTTC
>many|NA|TRBJ2-1|TRBV20-1
CSVDNNNEQFF
TGCAGTGTGGACAACAACAATGAGCAGTTCTTC
>NA|NA|TRBJ2-2|TRBV6-6
CASSYSRGRELFF
TGTGCCAGCAGTTACTCGAGGGGCAGGGAGCTGTTTTTT
>few|NA|TRBJ1-2|TRBV2
CASSQRAFYGYTF
TGTGCCAGCAGCCAACGTGCATTCTATGGCTACACCTTC
>many|NA|TRBJ2-3|TRBV6-5
CASSYSGQLTDTQYF
TGTGCCAGCAGTTACTCCGGACAGCTCACAGATACGCAGTATTTT
>NA|TRBD1|TRBJ2-7|TRBV19
CASSDRPGQGAPTSYEQYF
TGTGCCAGTAGTGATCGACCGGGACAGGGGGCCCCGACCTCCTACGAGCAGTACTTC
>NA|NA|TRBJ2-3|TRBV7-8
CASSFSTDTQYF
TGTGCCAGCAGCTTTAGCACAGATACGCAGTATTTT
>few|NA|TRBJ1-1|TRBV7-9
CASSSYADRLEAFF
TGTGCCAGCAGCTCTTACGCAGACAGACTTGAAGCTTTCTTT
>few|NA|TRBJ2-3|TRBV30
CAWRQELRDTQYF
TGTGCCTGGAGACAGGAGTTAAGGGATACGCAGTATTTT
>NA|NA|TRBJ2-5|TRBV7-9
CASSLASAQETQYF
TGTGCCAGCAGCTTAGCCTCGGCCCAAGAGACCCAGTACTTC
>NA|TRBD1|TRBJ1-5|TRBV20-1
CSATDRVKAWNQPQHF
TGCAGTGCTACTGACAGGGTAAAAGCATGGAATCAGCCCCAGCATTTT
>many|TRBD1|TRBJ1-4|TRBV2
CASDRERLNEKLFF
TGTGCCAGCGACAGGGAGCGGCTTAATGAAAAACTGTTTTTT
>NA|NA|TRBJ2-2|TRBV6-2/TRBV6-3
CASRLPKTGELFF
TGTGCCAGCAGACTACCTAAAACCGGGGAGCTGTTTTTT
>NA|NA|TRBJ2-5|TRBV12-5
CASGAGQTRQETQYF
TGTGCTAGTGGGGCGGGGCAGACCCGCCAAGAGACCCAGTACTTC
>NA|TRBD1|TRBJ2-2|TRBV6-2/TRBV6-3
CASSFPQQGAQNTGELFF
TGTGCCAGCAGTTTCCCTCAGCAGGGGGCGCAGAACACCGGGGAGCTGTTTTTT
>many|TRBD1|TRBJ1-1|TRBV6-7
CASSYSVRDRGDTEAFF
TGTGCCAGCAGTTACTCAGTTCGGGACAGGGGGGATACTGAAGCTTTCTTT
>few|TRBD1|TRBJ1-1|TRBV20-1
CSARDLETGDTEAFF
TGCAGTGCTAGAGATCTGGAGACAGGGGACACTGAAGCTTTCTTT
>few|TRBD1|TRBJ1-4|TRBV2
CASTQDRGGKNEKLFF
TGTGCCAGCACCCAGGACAGGGGGGGCAAGAATGAAAAACTGTTTTTT
>few|NA|TRBJ2-2|TRBV7-9
CASLASANTGELFF
TGTGCCAGCTTGGCCAGCGCGAACACCGGGGAGCTGTTTTTT
>NA|NA|TRBJ1-1|TRBV18
CASSPSGSYTEAFF
TGTGCCAGCTCCCCAAGTGGTTCGTACACTGAAGCTTTCTTT
>NA|NA|TRBJ2-7|TRBV15
CATSSKIFYEQYF
TGTGCCACCAGCAGTAAAATCTTCTACGAGCAGTACTTC
>NA|NA|TRBJ1-1|TRBV20-1
CSASDRMNTEAFF
TGCAGTGCTTCCGACAGAATGAACACTGAAGCTTTCTTT
>NA|NA|TRBJ2-2|TRBV5-1
CASSLRQLQNTGELFF
TGCGCCAGCAGCTTGAGGCAGCTACAGAACACCGGGGAGCTGTTTTTT
>NA|NA|TRBJ2-7|TRBV7-2
CASSYADGSTYEQYF
TGTGCCAGCAGCTACGCCGACGGGTCTACCTACGAGCAGTACTTC
>few|NA|TRBJ1-2|TRBV30
CAGEESTYGYTF
TGTGCCGGGGAAGAATCTACTTATGGCTACACCTTC
>NA|NA|TRBJ2-3|TRBV7-8
CASSGTRGATDTQYF
TGTGCCAGCAGCGGTACCCGGGGGGCCACGGATACGCAGTATTTT
>NA|TRBD1|TRBJ1-6|TRBV12-3/TRBV12-4
CASSEGQGGNSPLHF
TGTGCCAGCAGTGAGGGACAGGGCGGAAATTCACCCCTCCACTTT
>NA|NA|TRBJ2-6|TRBV27
CASSSTGGSERGANVLTF
TGTGCCAGCAGTTCCACCGGTGGGAGTGAGCGGGGGGCCAACGTCCTGACTTTC
>few|NA|TRBJ2-1|TRBV20-1
CSARRGPNEQFF
TGCAGTGCTAGACGCGGGCCTAATGAGCAGTTCTTC
>few|NA|TRBJ2-2|TRBV27
CASSLGGQGDTGELFF
TGTGCCAGCAGTTTAGGGGGGCAGGGCGACACCGGGGAGCTGTTTTTT